These 5 T cell receptor beta chains came from one sample sequenced in a study of cytomegalovirus exposure and HLA in healthy donors. PCR amplification relied on 60 Vbeta primers (plus 13 Jbeta primers). Libraries were prepared by immunoSEQ multiplex PCR; TCRdb keeps only in-frame clonotypes and omits some of them. The data contain around 150,000 clones, around 79% of them singletons. Sequencing was carried out using PBMCs. These receptors were taken from a human donor in good health.

A few counts support this clone. V usage is TRBV5-1 and J usage is TRBJ2-3; D is unclear. Trimming left V 5 bases short and J 1 base short, with 14 bases between. Germline CDR1 reads SGHRS; CDR2 reads YFSETQ. The CDR3 spans 15 residues. The DNA for the CDR3 is TGCGCCAGCAGACATGACGGGTCCCGCACAGATACGCAGTATTTT. Its translation is CASRHDGSRTDTQYF. Variable domain in full (rest from reference TRBV5-1 and TRBJ2-3): KAGVTQTPRYLIKTRGQQVTLSCSPISGHRSVSWYQQTPGQGLQFLFEYFSETQRNKGNFPGRFSGRQFSNSRSEMNVSTLELGDSALYLCASRHDGSRTDTQYFGPGTRLTVL.

This clone has a handful of counts. V and J are TRBV28 and TRBJ2-7, with D unresolved. This CDR3 region has 15 residues. Germline assignment: CDR1 MDHEN and CDR2 SYDVKM. The V gene lost 3 bases and the J gene lost 2 bases, with 14 bases spanning the gap. CDR3 sequence: CASSLITVRTYEQYF. The CDR3 nucleotides read TGTGCCAGCAGTTTGATAACAGTCAGAACCTACGAGCAGTACTTC. The whole variable domain, remainder taken from reference TRBV28 and TRBJ2-7, is DVKVTQSSRYLVKRTGEKVFLECVQDMDHENMFWYRQDPGLGLRLIYFSYDVKMKEKGDIPEGYSVSREKKERFSLILESASTNQTSMYLCASSLITVRTYEQYFGPGTRLTVT.

The rearrangement links TRBV15 to TRBJ2-5; 7 nucleotides match TRBD1. The end of the DNA aligns better with TRBJ2-7, so the J call may be wrong. This CDR3 is 16 amino acids long. Germline V gives CDR1 LNHNV, CDR2 YYDKDF (reference sequence). In DNA, the CDR3 is TGTGCCACCAGCAGAGATGAGGGACAGCGAGCCGGCGAGCAGTACTTC. Translation: CATSRDEGQRAGEQYF.

This clone was detected only once. V is TRBV4-1 and J is TRBJ2-7; 7 bases agree with TRBD1. Germline V CDR1 and CDR2: MGHRA, YSYEKL. V lost 3 bases and J lost 5; bases outside the gene matches: 4. The CDR3 is 13 residues long. In DNA, the CDR3 is TGCGCCAGCAGCCAGAAACAGGGGAACGAGCAGTACTTC. The encoded protein is CASSQKQGNEQYF.

This clone was counted a single time. V and J are TRBV27 and TRBJ2-1, with 8 nucleotides matching TRBD2. This CDR3 spans 15 amino acids. Germline V gene lookup returns CDR1 MNHEY and CDR2 SMNVEV (reference sequence). The J segment lost 7 bases and the V segment lost 6 bases, leaving 11 bases of the junction unmatched. The CDR3 is CASSLGTSYVNEQFF. In DNA form, the CDR3 reads TGTGCCAGCAGCCTCGGGACTAGTTATGTGAATGAGCAGTTCTTC.